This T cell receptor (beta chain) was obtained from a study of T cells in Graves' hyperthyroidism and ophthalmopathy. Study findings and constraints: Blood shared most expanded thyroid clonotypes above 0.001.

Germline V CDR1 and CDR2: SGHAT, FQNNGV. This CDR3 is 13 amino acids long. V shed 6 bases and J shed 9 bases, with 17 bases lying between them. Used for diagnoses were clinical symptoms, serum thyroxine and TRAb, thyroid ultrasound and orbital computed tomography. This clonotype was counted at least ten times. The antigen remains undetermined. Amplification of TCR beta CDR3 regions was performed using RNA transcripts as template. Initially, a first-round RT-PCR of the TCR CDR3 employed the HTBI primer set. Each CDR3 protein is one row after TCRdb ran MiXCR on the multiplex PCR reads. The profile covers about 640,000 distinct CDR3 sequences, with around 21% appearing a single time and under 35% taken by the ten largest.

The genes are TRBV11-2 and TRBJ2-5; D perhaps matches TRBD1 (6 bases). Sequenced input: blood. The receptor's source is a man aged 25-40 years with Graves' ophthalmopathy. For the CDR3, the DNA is TGTGCCAGCAGAGGACAGCGCGTGAGCGCCCAGTACTTC. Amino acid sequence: CASRGQRVSAQYF.